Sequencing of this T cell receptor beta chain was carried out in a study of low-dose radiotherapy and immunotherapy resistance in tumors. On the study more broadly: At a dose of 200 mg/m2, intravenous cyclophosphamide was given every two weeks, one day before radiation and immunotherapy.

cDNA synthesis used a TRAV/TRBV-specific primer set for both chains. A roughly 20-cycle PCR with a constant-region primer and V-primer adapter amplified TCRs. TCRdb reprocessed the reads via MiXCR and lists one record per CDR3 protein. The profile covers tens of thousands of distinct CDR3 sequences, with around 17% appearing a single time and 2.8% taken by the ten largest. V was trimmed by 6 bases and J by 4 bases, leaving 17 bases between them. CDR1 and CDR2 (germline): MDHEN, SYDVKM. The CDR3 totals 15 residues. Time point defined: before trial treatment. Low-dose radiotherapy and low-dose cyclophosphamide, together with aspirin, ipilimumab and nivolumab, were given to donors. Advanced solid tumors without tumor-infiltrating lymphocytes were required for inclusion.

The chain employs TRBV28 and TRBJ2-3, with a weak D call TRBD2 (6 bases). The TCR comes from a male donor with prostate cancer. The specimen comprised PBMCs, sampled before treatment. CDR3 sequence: CASRQGGIKADTQYF. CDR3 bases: TGTGCCAGCAGGCAGGGCGGGATAAAGGCAGATACGCAGTATTTT.